This T cell receptor (beta chain) was profiled in a study of breast tumors, draining lymph nodes, adjacent tissues. Study conclusions and caveats: Data only fit, rather than demonstrated, lymph node origin of most tumor T cells. Tumors had less TCR diversity than lymph nodes, more than nontumor tissue. Tumor and nontumor repertoires were significantly more similar in luminal-like than in basal-like breast cancer.

Notes on this clonotype: The target antigen is unknown. Possible read error: a much larger clone is one base away.

Samples came from axillary lymph nodes draining the breast cancer. TCRdb reanalysed the multiplex PCR reads using MiXCR and keeps one entry per CDR3 protein. The repertoire holds about 100,000 distinct CDR3 sequences, with less than 25% as singletons. This TCR was recovered from a female donor with breast cancer. Some clones in this sample may be carry-over from other donors' samples. Sequenced input: axillary lymph node tissue.

CDR3 nucleotides: TGTGCCAGCAGCCCCGGGACAGGGGCCTACACCTTC. It yields the protein CASSPGTGAYTF. The chain combines TRBV7-9 with TRBJ1-2; 10 bases map to TRBD1. The CDR3 is 12 residues long. V shed 5 bases and J 10 bases; nucleotides not matched to a gene: 4. Germline assignment: CDR1 SEHNR and CDR2 FQNEAQ (reference sequence).